The next 23 T cell receptor beta chains were all read from a single sample in a study of blood T cell repertoires in COVID-19. The data were produced by immunoSEQ multiplex PCR, yet TCRdb's version contains in-frame clones alone and is incomplete. The repertoire holds 110,000 to 150,000 clones, with roughly 78% as singletons. Input material: PBMCs or T cells enriched from blood (not recorded which). These receptors originate from a woman between 50 and 59 years old who had recovered from COVID-19.

DNA for the CDR3: TGTGCCAGCAGCTTAGCGGGACAGGGGGCTCTTGATGAGCAGTTCTTC. It is translated as CASSLAGQGALDEQFF. The chain carries TRBV13 and TRBJ2-1; 12 bases are shared with TRBD1. This CDR3 has 16 residues. CDR1 and CDR2 (germline): PRHDT, FYEKMQ (reference sequence). J was trimmed by 8 bases and V by 1 base; bases with no gene match: 6.

The gene calls are TRBV3-1 (or the pseudogene TRBV3-2) and TRBJ1-2, with no clear D. V lost 2 bases and J lost 0, with 10 bases in between. CDR1 and CDR2 from the germline V gene are LGHDT and YNNKEL (reference sequence). The CDR3 has 15 residues. The CDR3 sequence is CASSQTRFSNYGYTF. CDR3 bases: TGTGCCAGCAGCCAAACCAGGTTCTCTAACTATGGCTACACCTTC.

The rearrangement uses TRBV27 and TRBJ2-2, with D hard to call. From germline, CDR1 is MNHEY and CDR2 SMNVEV (reference sequence). The V and J ends lost 1 base and 0 bases respectively, with 6 bases between them. This CDR3 has 15 residues. The CDR3 coding sequence is TGTGCCAGCAGTTTATTTCCTACGAACACCGGGGAGCTGTTTTTT. Its protein is CASSLFPTNTGELFF.

The genes are TRBV4-2 and TRBJ1-2; 10 bases map to TRBD1. V lost 3 bases to trimming and J lost 3 bases; unmatched junction nucleotides: 7. This CDR3 spans 16 amino acids. CDR1 is LGHNA and CDR2 is YNFKEQ in the germline V gene. CDR3 sequence: CASSQGQGRGDYGYTF. The CDR3 nucleotides are TGTGCCAGCAGCCAGGGACAGGGGAGGGGGGACTATGGCTACACCTTC.

The V and J genes are TRBV27 and TRBJ2-2, with D possibly matching TRBD1 (5 bases). Germline V gives CDR1 MNHEY, CDR2 SMNVEV (reference sequence). Trimming left V 4 bases short and J 1 base short, with 10 bases between. CDR3 length equals 15 residues. This chain's CDR3 is CASSSRQRNTGELFF. The CDR3 DNA is TGTGCCAGCAGTTCCCGACAGCGGAACACCGGGGAGCTGTTTTTT.

The rearrangement links TRBV12-3 or TRBV12-4 to TRBJ2-1; D ambiguous. V was pared by 6 bases and J by 8 bases, with 8 bases between. The CDR3 length is 11 residues. The CDR3 region has the DNA TGTGCCAGCAGGCGTACGGATGAGCAGTTCTTC. It translates to CASRRTDEQFF.

The chain carries TRBV28 and TRBJ1-5; TRBD1 matches at 10 bases. Germline V gene sequence: CDR1 MDHEN, CDR2 SYDVKM. Losses at the gene ends were 6 bases for V and 2 bases for J; bases not matched to a gene: 7. The CDR3 has 16 residues. The CDR3 region has the DNA TGTGCCAGCAGCTCGCCCGGACAGGGGGGCAATCAGCCCCAGCATTTT. Protein sequence: CASSSPGQGGNQPQHF.

This clone was picked up a small number of times. The V and J genes are TRBV3-1 (or the pseudogene TRBV3-2) and TRBJ2-5, with TRBD1 matching 10 bases. The V gene end was trimmed by 5 bases and the J gene end by 6 bases; junction bases not matched to a gene: 9. Germline CDR1 is LGHDT and CDR2 is YNNKEL (reference sequence). The CDR3 has 15 amino acids. CDR3 DNA: TGTGCCAGCAGCACCCGGGACAGGGGTGGACAGACCCAGTACTTC. It encodes CASSTRDRGGQTQYF.

V and J are TRBV5-5 and TRBJ2-1; tentatively, D is TRBD1 (6 bases). CDR1 is SGHKS, CDR2 YYEKEE, per germline (reference sequence). The CDR3 runs to 13 residues. Trimming removed 2 bases at V and 8 bases at J, with 11 bases between. CDR3 residues: CASSFLRGDEQFF. In DNA form, the CDR3 reads TGTGCCAGCAGCTTTCTCAGGGGCGATGAGCAGTTCTTC.

The chain is built from TRBV27 and TRBJ1-5, with a tentative D call TRBD1 (5 bases). This CDR3 spans 14 amino acids. Looked up from germline, CDR1 is MNHEY and CDR2 is SMNVEV (reference sequence). Trimming removed 0 bases from V and 12 bases from J, with 15 bases in between. CDR3 nucleotides: TGTGCCAGCAGTTTATCCCATCTAGATCAGGGCCAGCATTTT. This translates into CASSLSHLDQGQHF.

This clone was seen a handful of times. The gene calls are TRBV2 and TRBJ1-3; a possible D gene is TRBD1 (6 bases). This CDR3 has 13 residues. V dropped 6 bases and J dropped 4 bases, with 10 bases sitting between them. The germline V gene encodes CDR1 SNHLY and CDR2 FYNNEI. The CDR3: CASRGGLGNTIYF. The CDR3 nucleotides are TGTGCCAGCAGGGGGGGGCTGGGAAACACCATATATTTT. Full variable domain (missing parts from reference TRBV2 and TRBJ1-3): EPEVTQTPSHQVTQMGQEVILRCVPISNHLYFYWYRQILGQKVEFLVSFYNNEISEKSEIFDDQFSVERPDGSNFTLKIRSTKLEDSAMYFCASRGGLGNTIYFGEGSWLTVV.

This clone has at least ten counts. The CDR3 region has the DNA TGTGCCAGCAGTGAAGGGACAGGGGACACCGGGGAGCTGTTTTTT. Its translation: CASSEGTGDTGELFF. The chain couples TRBV6-1 to TRBJ2-2, with TRBD1 matching over 9 bases. Trimming removed 1 base from V and 3 bases from J; junction bases left unmatched: 0. Germline values: CDR1 MNHNS, CDR2 SASEGT. This CDR3 has 15 amino acids.

The chain's CDR3 is CASSLRWGPGNTIYF. For the CDR3, the DNA is TGTGCCAGCAGCTTAAGATGGGGGCCTGGAAACACCATATATTTT. The J gene is TRBJ1-3, the V gene TRBV7-8, with D perhaps TRBD1 (6 bases). The CDR3 contains 15 residues. Looked up from germline, CDR1 is SGHVS and CDR2 is FQNEAQ. The ends were cut back, 2 bases at V and 2 bases at J, with 10 bases in the middle.

DNA for the CDR3: TGTGCCAGCAGTTCCACCTACAGGGTAAGGTCCTACGAGCAGTACTTC. This codes for CASSSTYRVRSYEQYF. V usage is TRBV27 and J usage is TRBJ2-7; D possibly corresponds to TRBD1 (6 bases). The CDR3 sequence is 16 residues long. From germline, CDR1 is MNHEY and CDR2 SMNVEV (reference sequence). Trimming took off 4 bases at V and 1 base at J, with 17 bases between the two ends.

The chain couples TRBV19 to TRBJ1-5, with 10 positions matching TRBD1. Trimming cost V 3 bases and J 6 bases; bases outside gene matches: 8. Germline-derived CDR1 and CDR2 are LNHDA and SQIVND (reference sequence). The CDR3 loop spans 16 amino acids. The CDR3 DNA reads TGTGCCAGTAGTATTACCGGGACAGGGGAGGGTCAGCCCCAGCATTTT. This gives the protein CASSITGTGEGQPQHF.

This clone occurred once. The chain links TRBV28 to TRBJ2-7; 9 nucleotides line up with TRBD1. The CDR3 runs to 14 residues. CDR1 and CDR2 from the germline V gene are MDHEN and SYDVKM. V was pared by 4 bases and J by 5 bases, with 6 bases of the junction left unmatched. The CDR3 DNA follows: TGTGCCAGCAGTTACAGGGGGCCATACGACGAGCAGTACGTC. Amino acids: CASSYRGPYDEQYV.

The chain links TRBV11-2 to TRBJ1-6, with 7 bases lining up with TRBD1. CDR3 length equals 14 residues. Trimming took 0 bases from V and 7 from J; bases not matched to a gene: 0. Germline CDR1 SGHAT, CDR2 FQNNGV. Here the CDR3 reads CASSLEQGNSPLHF. The CDR3 nucleotides are TGTGCCAGCAGCTTAGAACAGGGGAATTCACCCCTCCACTTT.

V usage is TRBV2 and J usage is TRBJ2-5, with 7 bases that match TRBD1. V lost 2 bases to trimming and J lost 3 bases; unmatched junction nucleotides: 6. Germline V CDR1 and CDR2: SNHLY, FYNNEI. CDR3 length equals 15 residues. The CDR3 protein is CASSELGQPEETQYF. CDR3 DNA sequence: TGTGCCAGCAGTGAATTGGGACAGCCCGAAGAGACCCAGTACTTC.

The CDR3 bases are TGTGCCAGCTCACCAAGTCGAAACAGTGGGGGGAATCAGCCCCAGCATTTT. It yields the protein CASSPSRNSGGNQPQHF. This chain links TRBV18 with TRBJ1-5; D perhaps matches TRBD1 (5 bases). Trimming took 2 bases from V and 4 from J, leaving 18 bases between them. The germline gives CDR1 KGHSH, CDR2 LQKENI. This CDR3 is built from 17 residues.

This CDR3 reads CASSLLAGGHVDTQYF. Written as DNA, the CDR3 is TGTGCCAGCAGTTTACTAGCGGGGGGGCATGTAGATACGCAGTATTTT. V gene TRBV28 combines with J gene TRBJ2-3; 12 bases align to TRBD2. The CDR3 sequence is 16 residues long. V lost 2 bases and J lost 5; bases outside the gene matches: 5. Germline-derived CDR1 and CDR2 are MDHEN and SYDVKM.

This clone was counted a few times. For the CDR3, the DNA is TGTGCCAGCAGCCAAGCGGTCAGAACAGGGGGACGTGAAAAACTGTTTTTT. This codes for CASSQAVRTGGREKLFF. This chain joins TRBV3-1 (or the pseudogene TRBV3-2) and TRBJ1-4; 8 positions match TRBD1. Germline V lookup: CDR1 LGHDT, CDR2 YNNKEL (reference sequence). The CDR3 extends over 17 amino acids. After removal of 1 base from V and 7 bases from J, the junction contained 11 bases not matched to a gene.

V gene TRBV18 combines with J gene TRBJ1-2; TRBD1 is a possible D gene (6 bases). This CDR3 has 16 amino acids. Germline V gene lookup returns CDR1 KGHSH and CDR2 LQKENI. The ends were cut back, 3 bases at V and 1 base at J, with 15 bases in the middle. CDR3 sequence: CASSPRMDSHNYGYTF. CDR3 nucleotide sequence: TGTGCCAGCTCACCGAGAATGGACAGTCATAACTATGGCTACACCTTC.

The chain employs TRBV5-4 and TRBJ1-1, with 10 nucleotides matching TRBD1. Germline CDR1 is SGHNT and CDR2 is YYREEE (reference sequence). This CDR3 is 15 amino acids long. V trimming: 4 bases; J trimming: 2 bases; junction bases outside the gene matches: 5. CDR3 nucleotide sequence: TGTGCCAGCAGCCCTAGGACAGGGGGTAACACTGAAGCTTTCTTT. It is translated as CASSPRTGGNTEAFF.